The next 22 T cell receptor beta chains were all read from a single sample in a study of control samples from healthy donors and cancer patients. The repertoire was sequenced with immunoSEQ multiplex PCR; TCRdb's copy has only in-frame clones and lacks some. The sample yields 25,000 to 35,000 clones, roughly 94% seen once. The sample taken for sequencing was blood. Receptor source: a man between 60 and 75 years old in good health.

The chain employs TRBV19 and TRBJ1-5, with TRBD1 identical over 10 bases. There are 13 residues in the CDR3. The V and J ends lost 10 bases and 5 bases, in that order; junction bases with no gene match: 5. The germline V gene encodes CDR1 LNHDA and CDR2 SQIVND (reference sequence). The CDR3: CATSDRGHQPQHF. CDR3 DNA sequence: TGTGCCACCTCCGACAGGGGGCATCAGCCCCAGCATTTT.

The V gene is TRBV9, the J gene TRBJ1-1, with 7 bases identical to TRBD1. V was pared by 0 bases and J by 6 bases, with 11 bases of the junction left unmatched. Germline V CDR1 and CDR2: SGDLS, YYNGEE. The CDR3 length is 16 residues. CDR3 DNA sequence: TGTGCCAGCAGCGTAGGGGTTGGGCAGGGGGTCTCTGAAGCTTTCTTT. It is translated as CASSVGVGQGVSEAFF.

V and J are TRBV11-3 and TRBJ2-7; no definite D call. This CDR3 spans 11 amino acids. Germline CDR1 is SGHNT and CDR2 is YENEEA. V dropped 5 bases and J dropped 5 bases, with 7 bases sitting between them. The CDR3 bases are TGTGCCAGCAGCCCGACCCACGAGCAGTACTTC. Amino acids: CASSPTHEQYF.

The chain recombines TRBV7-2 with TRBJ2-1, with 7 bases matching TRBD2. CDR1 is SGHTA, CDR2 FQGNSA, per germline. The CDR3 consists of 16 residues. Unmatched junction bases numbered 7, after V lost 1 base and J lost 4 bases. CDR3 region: CASSLGGTKGYNEQFF. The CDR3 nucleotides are TGTGCCAGCAGCTTAGGGGGGACTAAGGGATACAATGAGCAGTTCTTC.

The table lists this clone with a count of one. CDR3 nucleotide sequence: TGTGCCAGCTGGGACGGTTACTCTGGGGCCAACGTCCTGACTTTC. This gives the protein CASWDGYSGANVLTF. The chain has TRBV19 and TRBJ2-6, with D possibly being TRBD1 or TRBD2 (5 bases each). From germline, CDR1 is LNHDA and CDR2 SQIVND (reference sequence). The CDR3 is 15 amino acids. Trimming removed 9 bases from V and 0 bases from J, with 12 bases in between.

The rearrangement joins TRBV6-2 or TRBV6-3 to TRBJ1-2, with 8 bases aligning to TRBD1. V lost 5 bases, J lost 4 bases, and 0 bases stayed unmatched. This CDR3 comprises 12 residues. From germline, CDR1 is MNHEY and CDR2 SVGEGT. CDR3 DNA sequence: TGTGCCAGCAGTGGACAGGGCTATGGCTACACCTTC. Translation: CASSGQGYGYTF.

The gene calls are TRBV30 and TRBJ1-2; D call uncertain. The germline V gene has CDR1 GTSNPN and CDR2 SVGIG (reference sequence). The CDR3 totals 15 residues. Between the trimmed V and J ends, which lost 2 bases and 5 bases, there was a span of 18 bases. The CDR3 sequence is CAWSPSSFSNYGYTF. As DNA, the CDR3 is TGTGCCTGGAGTCCCAGTAGTTTCTCAAATTATGGCTACACCTTC.

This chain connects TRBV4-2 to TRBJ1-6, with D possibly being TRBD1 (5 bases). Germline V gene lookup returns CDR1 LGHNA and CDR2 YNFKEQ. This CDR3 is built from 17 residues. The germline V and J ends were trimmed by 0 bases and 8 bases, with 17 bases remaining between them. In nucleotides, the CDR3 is TGTGCCAGCAGCCAAGATTTCGGGGGTAGGAGGCATTCACCCCTCCACTTT. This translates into CASSQDFGGRRHSPLHF.

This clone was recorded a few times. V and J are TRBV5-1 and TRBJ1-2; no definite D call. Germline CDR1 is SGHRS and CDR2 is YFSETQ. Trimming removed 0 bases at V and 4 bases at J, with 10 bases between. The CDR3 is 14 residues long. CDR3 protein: CASSLESGSYGYTF. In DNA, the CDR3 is TGCGCCAGCAGCTTGGAGAGTGGAAGCTATGGCTACACCTTC.

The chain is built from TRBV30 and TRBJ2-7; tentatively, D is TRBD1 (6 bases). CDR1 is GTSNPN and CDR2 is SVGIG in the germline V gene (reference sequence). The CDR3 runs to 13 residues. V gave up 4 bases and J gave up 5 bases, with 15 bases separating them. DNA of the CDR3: TGTGCCTGGACTACAGGGTTACATGACGAGCAGTACTTC. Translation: CAWTTGLHDEQYF.

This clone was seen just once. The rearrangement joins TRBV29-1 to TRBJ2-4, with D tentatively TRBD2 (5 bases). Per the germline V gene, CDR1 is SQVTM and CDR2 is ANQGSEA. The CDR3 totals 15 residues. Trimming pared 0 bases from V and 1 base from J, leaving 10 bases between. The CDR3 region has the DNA TGCAGCGTTGAAGATGGGGAGTCTGCCAAAAACATTCAGTACTTC. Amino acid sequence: CSVEDGESAKNIQYF.

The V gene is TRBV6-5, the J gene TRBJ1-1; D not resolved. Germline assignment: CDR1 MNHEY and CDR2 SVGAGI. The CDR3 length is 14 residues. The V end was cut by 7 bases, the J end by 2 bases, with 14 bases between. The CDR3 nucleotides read TGTGCCAGCAAAATAGGTCCGCTAAACACTGAAGCTTTCTTT. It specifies CASKIGPLNTEAFF.

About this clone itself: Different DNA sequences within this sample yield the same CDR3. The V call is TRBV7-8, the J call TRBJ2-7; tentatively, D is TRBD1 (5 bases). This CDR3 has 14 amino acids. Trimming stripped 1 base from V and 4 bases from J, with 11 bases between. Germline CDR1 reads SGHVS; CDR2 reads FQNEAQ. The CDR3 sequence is CASSLVQGPYEQYF. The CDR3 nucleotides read TGTGCCAGCAGCTTAGTGCAGGGTCCGTACGAGCAGTACTTC.

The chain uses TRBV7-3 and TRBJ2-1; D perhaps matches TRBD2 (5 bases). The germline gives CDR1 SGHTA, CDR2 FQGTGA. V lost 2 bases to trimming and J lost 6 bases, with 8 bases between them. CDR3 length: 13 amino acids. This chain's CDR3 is CASSLGGPNEQFF. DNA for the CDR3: TGTGCCAGCAGCTTAGGCGGGCCCAATGAGCAGTTCTTC.

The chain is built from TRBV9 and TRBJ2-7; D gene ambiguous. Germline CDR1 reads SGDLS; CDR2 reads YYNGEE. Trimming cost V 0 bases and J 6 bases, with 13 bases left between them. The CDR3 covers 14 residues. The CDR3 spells CASSVGMGLGEQYF. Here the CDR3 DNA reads TGTGCCAGCAGCGTAGGTATGGGTTTGGGCGAGCAGTACTTC.

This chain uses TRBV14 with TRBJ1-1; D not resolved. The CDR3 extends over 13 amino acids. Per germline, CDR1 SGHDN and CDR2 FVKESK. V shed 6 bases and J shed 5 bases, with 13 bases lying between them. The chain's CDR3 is CASSRVGRTEAFF. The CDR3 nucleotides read TGTGCCAGCAGTCGCGTTGGTAGGACTGAAGCTTTCTTT.

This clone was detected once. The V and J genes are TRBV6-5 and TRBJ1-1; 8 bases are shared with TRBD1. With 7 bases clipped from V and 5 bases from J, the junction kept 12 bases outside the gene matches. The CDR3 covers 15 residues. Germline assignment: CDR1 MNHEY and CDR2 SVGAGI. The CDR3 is CASTNDRGAVTEAFF. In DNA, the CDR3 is TGTGCCAGCACCAATGACAGGGGTGCGGTGACTGAAGCTTTCTTT.

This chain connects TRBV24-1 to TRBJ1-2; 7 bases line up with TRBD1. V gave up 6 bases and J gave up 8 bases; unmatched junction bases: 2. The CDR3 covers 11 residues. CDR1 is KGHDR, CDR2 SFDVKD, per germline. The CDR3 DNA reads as TGTGCCACCAGTACAGGGGAAGGCTACACCTTC. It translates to CATSTGEGYTF.

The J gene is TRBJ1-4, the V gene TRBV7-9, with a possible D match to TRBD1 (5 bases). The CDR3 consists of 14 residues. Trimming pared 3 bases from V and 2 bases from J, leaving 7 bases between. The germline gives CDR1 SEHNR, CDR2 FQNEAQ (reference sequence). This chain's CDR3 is CASSFGATNEKLFF. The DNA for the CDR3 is TGTGCCAGCAGCTTCGGGGCCACTAATGAAAAACTGTTTTTT. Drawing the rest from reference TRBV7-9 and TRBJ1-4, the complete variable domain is DTGVSQNPRHKITKRGQNVTFRCDPISEHNRLYWYRQTLGQGPEFLTYFQNEAQLEKSRLLSDRFSAERPKGSFSTLEIQRTEQGDSAMYLCASSFGATNEKLFFGSGTQLSVL.

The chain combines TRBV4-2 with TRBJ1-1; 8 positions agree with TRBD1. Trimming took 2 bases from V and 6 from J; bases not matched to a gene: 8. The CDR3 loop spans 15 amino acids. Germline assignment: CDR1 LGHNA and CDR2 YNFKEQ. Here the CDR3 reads CASSQKLGTGAEAFF. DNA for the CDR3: TGTGCCAGCAGCCAAAAACTTGGGACAGGAGCTGAAGCTTTCTTT.

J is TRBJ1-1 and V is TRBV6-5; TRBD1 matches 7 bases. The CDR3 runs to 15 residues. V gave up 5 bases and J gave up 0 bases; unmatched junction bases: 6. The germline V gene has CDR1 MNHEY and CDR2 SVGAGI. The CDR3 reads CASSTNRGMNTEAFF. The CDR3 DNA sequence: TGTGCCAGCAGTACAAACAGGGGAATGAACACTGAAGCTTTCTTT.

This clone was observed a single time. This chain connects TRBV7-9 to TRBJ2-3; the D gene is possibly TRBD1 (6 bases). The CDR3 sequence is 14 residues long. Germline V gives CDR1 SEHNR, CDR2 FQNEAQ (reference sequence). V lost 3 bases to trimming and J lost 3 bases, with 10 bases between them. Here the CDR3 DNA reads TGTGCCAGCAGCTTGATCCAGGGGACAGATACGCAGTATTTT. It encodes CASSLIQGTDTQYF. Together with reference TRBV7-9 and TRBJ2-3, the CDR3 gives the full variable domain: DTGVSQNPRHKITKRGQNVTFRCDPISEHNRLYWYRQTLGQGPEFLTYFQNEAQLEKSRLLSDRFSAERPKGSFSTLEIQRTEQGDSAMYLCASSLIQGTDTQYFGPGTRLTVL.